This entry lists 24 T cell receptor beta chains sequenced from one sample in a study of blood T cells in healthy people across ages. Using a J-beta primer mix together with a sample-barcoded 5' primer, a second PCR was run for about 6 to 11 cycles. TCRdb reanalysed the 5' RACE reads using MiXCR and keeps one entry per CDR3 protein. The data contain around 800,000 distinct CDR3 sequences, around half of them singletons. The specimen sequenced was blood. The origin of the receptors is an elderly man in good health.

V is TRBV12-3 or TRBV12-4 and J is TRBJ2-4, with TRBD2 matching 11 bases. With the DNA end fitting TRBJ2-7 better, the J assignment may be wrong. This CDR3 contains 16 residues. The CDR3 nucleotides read TGTGCCAGCAGTTTTGGGCTAGCGGGAGGCCTTTACGAGCAGTACTTC. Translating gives CASSFGLAGGLYEQYF.

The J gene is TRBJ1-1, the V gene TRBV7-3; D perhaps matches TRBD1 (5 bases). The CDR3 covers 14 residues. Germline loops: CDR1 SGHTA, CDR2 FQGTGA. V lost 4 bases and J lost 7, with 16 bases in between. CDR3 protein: CASSSAGGRDEAFF. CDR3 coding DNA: TGTGCCAGCAGCTCAGCCGGGGGAAGGGATGAAGCTTTCTTT.

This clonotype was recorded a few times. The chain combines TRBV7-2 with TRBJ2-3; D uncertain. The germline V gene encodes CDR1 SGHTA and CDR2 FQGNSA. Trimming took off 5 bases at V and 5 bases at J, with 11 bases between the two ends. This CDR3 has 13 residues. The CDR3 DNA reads TGTGCCAGCAGCCGTATGGCTAAAGATACGCAGTATTTT. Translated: CASSRMAKDTQYF.

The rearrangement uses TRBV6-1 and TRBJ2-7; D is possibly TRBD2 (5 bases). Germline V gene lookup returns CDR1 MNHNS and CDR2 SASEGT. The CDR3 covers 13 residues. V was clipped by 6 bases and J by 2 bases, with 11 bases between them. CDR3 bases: TGTGCCAGCAGACGCGGAGGTACCTACGAGCAGTACTTC. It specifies CASRRGGTYEQYF.

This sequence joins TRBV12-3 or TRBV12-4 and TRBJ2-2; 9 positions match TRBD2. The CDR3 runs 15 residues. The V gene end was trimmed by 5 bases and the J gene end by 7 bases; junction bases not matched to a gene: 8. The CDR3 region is CASSPAGGGIGELFF. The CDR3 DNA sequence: TGTGCCAGCAGTCCAGCGGGAGGCGGGATCGGGGAGCTGTTTTTT.

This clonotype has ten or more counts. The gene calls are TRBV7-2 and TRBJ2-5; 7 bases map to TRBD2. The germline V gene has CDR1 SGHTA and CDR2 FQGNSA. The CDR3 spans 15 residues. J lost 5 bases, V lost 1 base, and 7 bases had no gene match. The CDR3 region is CASSLEAGEGETQYF. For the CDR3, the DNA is TGTGCCAGCAGCTTAGAGGCGGGAGAGGGGGAGACCCAGTACTTC.

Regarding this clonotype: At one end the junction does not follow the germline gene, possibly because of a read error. CDR3 in amino acids: CVSGVGYNSPPHF. The CDR3 region has the DNA TGTGTCAGCGGAGTTGGCTATAATTCACCCCCCCACTTT. V and J are TRBV28 and TRBJ1-6, with D hard to call. CDR1 and CDR2 from the germline V gene are MDHEN and SYDVKM. This CDR3 contains 13 residues.

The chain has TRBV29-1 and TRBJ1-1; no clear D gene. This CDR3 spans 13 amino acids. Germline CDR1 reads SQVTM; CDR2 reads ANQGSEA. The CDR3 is CTPQELPNTEAFF. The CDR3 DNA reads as TGCACCCCCCAGGAGCTTCCGAACACTGAAGCTTTCTTT.

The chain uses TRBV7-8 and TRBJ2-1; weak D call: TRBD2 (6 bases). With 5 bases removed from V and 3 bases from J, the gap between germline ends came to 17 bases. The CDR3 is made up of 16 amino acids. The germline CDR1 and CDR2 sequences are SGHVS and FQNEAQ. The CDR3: CASSPPTGGGYNEQFF. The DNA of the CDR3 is TGTGCCAGCAGCCCACCCACCGGGGGAGGCTACAATGAGCAGTTCTTC.

The CDR3 region has the DNA TGCAGTGCCAAGAGAGGGTTCACTGAAGCTTTCTTT. Protein: CSAKRGFTEAFF. V usage is TRBV20-1 and J usage is TRBJ1-1; D unresolved. Germline V gene data show CDR1 as DFQATT and CDR2 as SNEGSKA (reference sequence). V was clipped by 6 bases and J by 4 bases, with 12 bases between them. There are 12 residues in the CDR3.

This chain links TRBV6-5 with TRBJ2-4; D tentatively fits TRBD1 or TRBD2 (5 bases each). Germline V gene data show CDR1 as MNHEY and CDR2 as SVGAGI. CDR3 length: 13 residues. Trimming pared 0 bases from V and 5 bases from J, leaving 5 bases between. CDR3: CASSYSGENIQYF. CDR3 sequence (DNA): TGTGCCAGCAGTTACTCGGGGGAAAACATTCAGTACTTC.

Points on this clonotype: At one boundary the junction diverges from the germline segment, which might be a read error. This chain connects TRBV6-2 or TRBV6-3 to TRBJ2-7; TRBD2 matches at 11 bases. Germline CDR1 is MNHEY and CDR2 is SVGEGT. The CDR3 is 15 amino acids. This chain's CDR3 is CASSPPGLAAYVQYF. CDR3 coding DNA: TGTGCCAGCAGCCCACCGGGACTAGCGGCGTACGTGCAGTACTTC.

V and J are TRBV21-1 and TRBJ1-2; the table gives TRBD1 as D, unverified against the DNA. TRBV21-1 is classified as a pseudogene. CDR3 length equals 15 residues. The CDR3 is CASSKRDGVAYGYTF. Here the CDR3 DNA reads TGTGCCAGCAGCAAACGGGACGGGGTCGCCTATGGCTACACCTTC.

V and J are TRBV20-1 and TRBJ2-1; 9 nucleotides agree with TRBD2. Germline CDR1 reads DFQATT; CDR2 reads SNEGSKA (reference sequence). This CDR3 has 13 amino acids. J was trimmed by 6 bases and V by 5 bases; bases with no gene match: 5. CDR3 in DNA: TGCAGTGCTCCGGGACTAGCCGGCAATGAGCAGTTCTTC. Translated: CSAPGLAGNEQFF.

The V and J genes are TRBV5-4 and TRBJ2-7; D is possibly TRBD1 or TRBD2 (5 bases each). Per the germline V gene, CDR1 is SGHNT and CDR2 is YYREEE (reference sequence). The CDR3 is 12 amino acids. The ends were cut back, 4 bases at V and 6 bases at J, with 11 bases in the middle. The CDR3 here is CASSLGPTEQYF. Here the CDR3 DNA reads TGTGCCAGCAGCCTGGGACCCACCGAGCAGTACTTC.

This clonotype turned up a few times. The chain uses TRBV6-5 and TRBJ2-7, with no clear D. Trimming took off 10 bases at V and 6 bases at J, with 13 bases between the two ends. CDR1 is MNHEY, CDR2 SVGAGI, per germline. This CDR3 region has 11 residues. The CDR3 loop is CATRTPGEQYF. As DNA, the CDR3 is TGTGCCACCCGGACCCCCGGCGAGCAGTACTTC.

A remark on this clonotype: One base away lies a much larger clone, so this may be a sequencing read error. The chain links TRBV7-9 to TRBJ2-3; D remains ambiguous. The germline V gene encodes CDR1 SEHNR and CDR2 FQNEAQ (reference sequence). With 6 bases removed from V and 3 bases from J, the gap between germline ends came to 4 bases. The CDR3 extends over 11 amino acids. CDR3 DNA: TGTGCCAGCAGACAGACAGATACGCAGTATTTT. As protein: CASRQTDTQYF.

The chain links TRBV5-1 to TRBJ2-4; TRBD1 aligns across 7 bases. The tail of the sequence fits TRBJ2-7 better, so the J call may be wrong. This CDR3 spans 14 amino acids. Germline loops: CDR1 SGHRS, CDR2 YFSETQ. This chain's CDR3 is CASSANRGWYEQYF. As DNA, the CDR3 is TGCGCCAGCAGCGCTAACAGGGGATGGTACGAGCAGTACTTC.

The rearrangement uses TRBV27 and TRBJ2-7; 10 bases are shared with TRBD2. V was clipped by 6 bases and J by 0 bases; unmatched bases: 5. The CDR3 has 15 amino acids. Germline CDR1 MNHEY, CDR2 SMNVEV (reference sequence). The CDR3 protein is CASRSRTSGSYEQYF. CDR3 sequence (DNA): TGTGCCAGCAGATCCCGGACTAGCGGCTCCTACGAGCAGTACTTC.

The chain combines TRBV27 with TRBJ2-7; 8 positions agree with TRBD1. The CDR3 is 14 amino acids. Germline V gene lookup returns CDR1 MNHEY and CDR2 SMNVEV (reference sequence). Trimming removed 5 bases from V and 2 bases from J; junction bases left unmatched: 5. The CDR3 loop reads CASSHGQGAYEQYF. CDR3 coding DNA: TGTGCCAGCAGTCACGGACAGGGTGCCTACGAGCAGTACTTC.

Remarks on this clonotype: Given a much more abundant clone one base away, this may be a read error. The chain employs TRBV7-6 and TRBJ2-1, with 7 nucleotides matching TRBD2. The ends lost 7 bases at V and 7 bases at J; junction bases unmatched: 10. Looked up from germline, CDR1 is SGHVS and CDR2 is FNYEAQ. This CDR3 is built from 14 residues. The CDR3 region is CASNSRTSDNEQFF. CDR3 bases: TGTGCCAGCAACTCGCGGACTAGTGATAATGAGCAGTTCTTC.

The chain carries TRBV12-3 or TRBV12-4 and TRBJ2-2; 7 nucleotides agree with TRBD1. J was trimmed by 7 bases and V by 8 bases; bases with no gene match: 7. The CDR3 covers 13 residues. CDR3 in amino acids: CASGQVLYGELFF. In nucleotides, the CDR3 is TGTGCCAGCGGACAGGTTCTGTACGGGGAGCTGTTTTTT.

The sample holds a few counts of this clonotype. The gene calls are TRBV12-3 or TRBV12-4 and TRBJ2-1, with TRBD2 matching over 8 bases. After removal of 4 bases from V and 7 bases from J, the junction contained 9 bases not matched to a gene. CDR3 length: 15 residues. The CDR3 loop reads CASSYVAGSRNEQFF. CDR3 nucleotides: TGTGCCAGCAGTTACGTAGCGGGATCGAGGAATGAGCAGTTCTTC.

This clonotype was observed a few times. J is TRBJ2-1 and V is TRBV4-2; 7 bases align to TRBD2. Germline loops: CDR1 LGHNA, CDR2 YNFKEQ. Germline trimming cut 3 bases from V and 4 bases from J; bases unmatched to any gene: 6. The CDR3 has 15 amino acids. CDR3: CASSHSTSDYNEQFF. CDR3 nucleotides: TGTGCCAGCAGCCACTCCACTAGCGATTACAATGAGCAGTTCTTC.